This entry lists 7 T cell receptor beta chains sequenced from one sample in a study of beta chain features in type 1 diabetes. Reverse transcribing all isolated RNA meant expressed TCRB transcripts were sequenced. This table comes from immunoSEQ multiplex PCR, and its TCRdb copy is limited to in-frame clones, with some not included. This table has under 900,000 clones, 17% appearing once. The sample comprised naive CD4+ T cells from blood. The receptor set was obtained from a woman between 18 and 29 years old in good health.

The chain has TRBV4-3 and TRBJ2-7; 8 positions agree with TRBD2. Germline trimming cut 4 bases from V and 3 bases from J; bases unmatched to any gene: 20. The germline V gene has CDR1 LGHNA and CDR2 YSLEER. The CDR3 length is 19 residues. CDR3 protein: CASSPPESPHGRAFYEQYF. The CDR3 nucleotides are TGCGCCAGCAGCCCTCCGGAGTCCCCTCACGGGAGGGCCTTCTACGAGCAGTACTTC.

The rearrangement links TRBV14 to TRBJ2-2; D unclear. V dropped 6 bases and J dropped 6 bases, with 11 bases sitting between them. The CDR3 contains 13 residues. CDR1 is SGHDN, CDR2 FVKESK, per germline. Here the CDR3 DNA reads TGTGCCAGCAGGGGTCCCGGGCCCGGGGAGCTGTTTTTT. Its protein is CASRGPGPGELFF.

The table lists this clone with a few counts. The CDR3 region is CASTSRGQGDHEQYF. CDR3 sequence (DNA): TGTGCCAGCACCTCTAGGGGACAGGGTGACCACGAGCAGTACTTC. V and J are TRBV13 and TRBJ2-7; 9 positions agree with TRBD1. V lost 7 bases to trimming and J lost 5 bases; unmatched junction nucleotides: 12. This CDR3 is 15 amino acids long. Germline CDR1 PRHDT, CDR2 FYEKMQ (reference sequence).

The gene calls are TRBV20-1 and TRBJ1-1, with D uncertain. This CDR3 has 11 amino acids. Deletions cut 8 bases from V and 11 bases from J, with 18 bases between. The germline CDR1 and CDR2 sequences are DFQATT and SNEGSKA (reference sequence). The CDR3 is CSPHHGGRAFF. The CDR3 DNA reads TGCAGTCCCCACCATGGTGGACGTGCTTTCTTT.

This clone has just a few counts. The gene calls are TRBV2 and TRBJ2-7; D gene uncertain. The CDR3 has 12 amino acids. Per germline, CDR1 SNHLY and CDR2 FYNNEI. V was pared by 7 bases and J by 7 bases, with 14 bases between. Written as DNA, the CDR3 is TGTGCCAGCATGTTAGGCCCCTTGGAGCAGTACTTC. Translating gives CASMLGPLEQYF.

The sample holds a few counts of this clone. The V and J genes are TRBV7-9 and TRBJ2-7; 11 bases line up with TRBD2. Germline CDR1 and CDR2: SEHNR and FQNEAQ (reference sequence). V lost 2 bases, J lost 4 bases, and 10 bases stayed unmatched. The CDR3 contains 17 residues. DNA for the CDR3: TGTGCCAGCAGCTTAAAGAGTAGCGGGAGGGCCCAATACGAGCAGTACTTC. Its protein product is CASSLKSSGRAQYEQYF.

This chain connects TRBV2 to TRBJ2-3, with D perhaps TRBD2 (6 bases). Germline-derived CDR1 and CDR2 are SNHLY and FYNNEI. This CDR3 has 15 residues. V lost 2 bases and J 1 base, leaving 10 bases between the germline ends. In nucleotides, the CDR3 is TGTGCCAGCAGTGAATTAGGGACTCGCACAGATACGCAGTATTTT. Translated: CASSELGTRTDTQYF.